This T cell receptor (beta chain) is drawn from a study of cytotoxic CD8 clonotypes in ibrutinib-treated CLL (dated by TCRdb to the early 2020s). At the level of the whole study: The cohort had ten to twelve relapsed/refractory and around 15 treatment-naive patients; about 17 were IGHV unmutated. All remission and progressive disease samples were collected while patients were still receiving ibrutinib. Response samples were obtained after a median of approximately 12 months of treatment, with a range of roughly 6 to 36 months. Cryopreserved peripheral blood mononuclear cells were collected at three points: before therapy, at response, and at either sustained remission or disease progression. Longitudinal samples were obtainable from about 30% of the roughly 86 participants in the trial. Partial responses were observed in some 24 patients and complete responses in 2; after a median follow-up of about 69 months, remission was maintained in 14 patients and progression was observed in approximately twelve. An average of roughly 270,000 productive templates and 94,082 productive rearrangements was obtained per sample.

Comments on this clone: The target of this receptor is not known. Base qualities are not recorded, but no much larger clone differs from it by a single base.

A MiSeq instrument was used for deep resolution sequencing, which targeted depths ranging from 1 in 1 million up to 1 in 200,000 T cells, with coverage averaging 10x for each clonotype. The immunoSEQ hsTCRB Kit was used to generate TCR beta libraries. For the original study's pipeline: Data were analyzed with ImmunoSEQ Data Assistant and ImmunoSEQ Analyzer, with V, D and J genes assigned per IMGT definitions. Clonality was computed as one minus normalized Shannon entropy of productive rearrangement frequencies, ranging from 0 to 1. Public clonotype analysis was restricted to overrepresented clonotypes comprising at least 0.05% of each patient's repertoire. About a dozen repertoires from age-matched healthy donors, obtained from immuneACCESS, served as clonality controls. The table was pulled from immuneACCESS by TCRdb, which kept in-frame rearrangements only. Such tables lose some clones; where checked, under half of the loss comes from unresolved V genes, and the rest has no known cause. V, J and clone size reflect that table, while D and trimming were determined from the DNA. The sample table records about 69,000 clones; 75% to 85% of these occur just once. The ten largest clones take up roughly 7.5% of the sample.

The label giving this sample's time point can be read as: progressive disease on ibrutinib. Roughly 2.2 micrograms of genomic DNA were extracted from cryopreserved PBMCs for TCR beta library preparation. Longitudinal blood samples from CLL patients on ibrutinib monotherapy were analyzed using high-throughput TCR beta sequencing. The patients were enrolled in a single-center, open-label phase 2 trial of ibrutinib monotherapy. CDR3 length: 14 amino acids, cysteine to phenylalanine. The only DNA kept is the CDR3, 42 bases in frame from the first base. Taken from the germline V gene, the CDR1 and CDR2 loops are WSHSY and SAAADI. V is trimmed back by 4 bases and J by 10 bases, and the junction contains 9 bases that no gene match accounts for. General findings and caveats noted by the study authors: Clonality rose at ibrutinib response, remained stable during sustained remission, and dropped back toward baseline at progression. At baseline, clonality was higher than in age-matched healthy donors and showed a strong correlation with circulating CD8+ T-cell counts. Sustained-remission and progressing patients did not have matched sampling times, and lymph node repertoires were not examined. Public clonotypes were found to be uncommon and were observed to contract or remain stable during treatment; the increase in clonality was shown to reflect expansion of private clonotypes at ibrutinib response.

The sequences come from PBMCs, collected at disease progression, from a patient treated with ibrutinib. The source of this sequence is a human donor with chronic lymphocytic leukemia. The chain couples TRBV10-2 to TRBJ1-4, with 7 bases aligning to TRBD1. The DNA is as follows: TGCGCCAGCAGTGGGTCGGACAGGAGGCGAAAACTGTTTTTT. This is translated as CASSGSDRRRKLFF.